This TCR beta chain emerged from a study of T cell responses to AZD1222 COVID-19 vaccine. Trimming cost V 5 bases and J 6 bases, with 28 bases left between them. Looked up from germline, CDR1 is MNHEY and CDR2 is SVGEGT. This CDR3 comprises 18 residues. Notes on this clone: Its target is not known.

Only in-frame clones appear in the TCRdb table, and some are missing; sequencing was by immunoSEQ multiplex PCR. The table shows some 130,000 clones, with 86% occurring only once. General study findings and limits: After the peak T cell response, and only then, were repertoires sampled. Per reports, nearly half of all spike-specific TCRs target regions that are unmutated in variants.

This sequence originates from an adult in good health. Sequencing was performed on peripheral blood, taken on day 0 of AZD1222 vaccination. J is TRBJ1-2 and V is TRBV6-2 or TRBV6-3; possibly TRBD1 for D (5 bases). The CDR3 region has the DNA TGTGCCAGCAGTAATCCACGCCGGGGCCTCCAGGGAGGAGATGGCTACACCTTC. This codes for CASSNPRRGLQGGDGYTF.